This T cell receptor (beta chain) was retrieved from a study of shared clonotypes between healthy human individuals. Only Caucasian adults living in Nashville, Tennessee made up the donor group. Genomic DNA for unsorted samples, which was extracted with the QIAamp DNA Blood Mini kit, came from approximately 90 million PBMCs. The assay was carried out at the deep level. Splitting of each subset's genomic DNA was done evenly across several immunoSEQ plates. The assay was immunoSEQ multiplex PCR, and TCRdb's table has in-frame clones only and misses some. The profile covers hundreds of thousands of clones, with about 76% appearing a single time and less than 15% taken by the ten largest. The CDR3 contains 15 residues. CDR1 is SEHNR and CDR2 is FQNEAQ in the germline V gene (reference sequence). V was trimmed by 4 bases and J by 3 bases, leaving 13 bases between them.

The chain couples TRBV7-9 to TRBJ1-5; D gene uncertain. Sequenced material: PBMCs. The TCR comes from a woman aged 40 to 50 in good health. Some clones in this sample may be carry-over from other donors' samples. The CDR3 reads CASSSYTGINQPQHF. In DNA, the CDR3 is TGTGCCAGCAGCTCGTACACCGGGATCAATCAGCCCCAGCATTTT.